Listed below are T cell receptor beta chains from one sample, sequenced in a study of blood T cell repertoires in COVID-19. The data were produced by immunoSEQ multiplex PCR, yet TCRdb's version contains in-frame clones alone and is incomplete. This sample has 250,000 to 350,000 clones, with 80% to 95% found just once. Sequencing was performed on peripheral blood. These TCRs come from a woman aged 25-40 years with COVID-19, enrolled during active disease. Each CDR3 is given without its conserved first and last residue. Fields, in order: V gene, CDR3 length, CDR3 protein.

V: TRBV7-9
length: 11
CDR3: ASSGRQGPGYT

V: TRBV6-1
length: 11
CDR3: ASSEYRNTEAF

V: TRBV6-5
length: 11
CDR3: ASIQDRLRGAF

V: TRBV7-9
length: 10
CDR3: ASTGQGKEQY

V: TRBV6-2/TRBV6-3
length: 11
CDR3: ASSYTGQETQY

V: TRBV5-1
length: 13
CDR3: ASSPETGMNTEAF

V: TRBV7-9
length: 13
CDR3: ASSPPRPFTGELF

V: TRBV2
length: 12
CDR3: ASRRQGSTDTQY

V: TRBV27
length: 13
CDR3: ASSLAGGGSYEQY

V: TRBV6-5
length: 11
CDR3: ASGQGVRSPLH

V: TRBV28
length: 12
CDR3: ASRSGGAGDEQF

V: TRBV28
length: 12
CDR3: ASSLDRGPQPQH

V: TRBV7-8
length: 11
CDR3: ASSPRTSGEQY

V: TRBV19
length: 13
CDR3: ASSTLGRVGQPQH

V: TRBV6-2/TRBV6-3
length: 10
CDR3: ASSHTGDGYT

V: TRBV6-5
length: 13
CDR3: ASTMTSGSTDTQY

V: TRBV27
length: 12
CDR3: ASSFLGGDQPQH

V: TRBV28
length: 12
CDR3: ASSRRQIPREQY

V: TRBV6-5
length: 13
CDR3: ASSYAGRAQNEAF

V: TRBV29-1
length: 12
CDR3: SVDETGVADTQY

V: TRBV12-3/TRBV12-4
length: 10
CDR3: ASSLGGDTIY

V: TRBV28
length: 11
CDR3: AGGTPANYGYT

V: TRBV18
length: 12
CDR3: ASSPRQGFSEAF

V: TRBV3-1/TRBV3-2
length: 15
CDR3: ASSLGQGLSLIEKLF

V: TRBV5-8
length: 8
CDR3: ASSYGTAV

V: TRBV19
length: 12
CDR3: ASSMDRGLYGYT

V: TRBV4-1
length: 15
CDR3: ASSQQPTSGRGETQY

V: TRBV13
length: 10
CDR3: ASSWRGTEAF